The source of this T cell receptor beta chain is a study of blood T cell repertoires in COVID-19. Profiling relied on immunoSEQ multiplex PCR, and the TCRdb table lists in-frame clones only, not all of them. Counted here are roughly 190,000 clones, 82% occurring once; the ten biggest clones make up 4.5% to 6.5%. Per the germline V gene, CDR1 is SQVTM and CDR2 is ANQGSEA. Deletions cut 6 bases from V and 0 bases from J, with 11 bases between. The CDR3 has 13 amino acids. J is TRBJ1-1 and V is TRBV29-1; D might be TRBD1 (5 bases). The sequence was obtained from a woman between 55 and 75 years old with acute COVID-19. The material sequenced was PBMCs or T cells enriched from blood (not recorded which). Written as DNA, the CDR3 is TGCAGCGTCGCCCGACAGTTGAACACTGAAGCTTTCTTT. Protein sequence: CSVARQLNTEAFF.